This T cell receptor beta chain emerged from a study of blood T cells in healthy people across ages. Findings and caveats of the study: The study found more naive CD4+ cells and higher diversity in long-lived than aged donors.

Trimming removed 8 bases from V and 11 bases from J, with 26 bases in between. This CDR3 region has 15 residues. Per germline, CDR1 SGHAT and CDR2 FQNNGV. A sample-barcoded 5' primer and a J-beta primer mix were used in a second PCR of roughly 7 to 12 cycles. All cDNA molecules were each tagged by a template-switch adaptor with 12 random nucleotides. TCRdb used MiXCR to reprocess the 5' RACE reads, holding one entry per CDR3 protein. Of around 800,000 distinct CDR3 sequences detected, 40% to 50% appear once; the ten largest clones hold around 18%. As to this clonotype: Its antigen is unidentified.

The sequencing input was blood. This TCR was sampled from a man aged 55-75 years in good health. The chain combines TRBV11-2 with TRBJ2-3, with a tentative D call TRBD2 (6 bases). In nucleotides, the CDR3 is TGTGCCAGCCTCGGGGGAAGGACGCCTTATCGGGGGCAGTATTTT. Encoded protein: CASLGGRTPYRGQYF.